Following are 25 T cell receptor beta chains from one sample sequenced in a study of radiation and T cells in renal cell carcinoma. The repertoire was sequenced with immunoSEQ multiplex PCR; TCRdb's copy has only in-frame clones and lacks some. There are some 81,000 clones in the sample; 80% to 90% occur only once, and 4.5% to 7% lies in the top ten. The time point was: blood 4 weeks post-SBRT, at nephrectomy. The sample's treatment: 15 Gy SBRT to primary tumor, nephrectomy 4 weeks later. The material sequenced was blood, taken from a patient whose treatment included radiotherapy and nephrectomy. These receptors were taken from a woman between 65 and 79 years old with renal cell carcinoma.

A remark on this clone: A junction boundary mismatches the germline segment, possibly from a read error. CDR3 nucleotide sequence: TGTGCCAACAGTGCTGCAGGGAGCTCCTACGAGCAGTACTTC. Amino acids: CANSAAGSSYEQYF. The chain employs TRBV6-1 and TRBJ2-7; D may match TRBD1 or TRBD2 (5 bases each). The CDR3 totals 14 residues. CDR1 is MNHNS and CDR2 is SASEGT in the germline V gene.

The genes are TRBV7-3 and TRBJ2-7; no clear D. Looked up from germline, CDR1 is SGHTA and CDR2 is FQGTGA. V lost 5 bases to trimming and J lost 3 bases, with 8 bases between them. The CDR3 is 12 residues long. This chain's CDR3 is CASSPNNYEQYF. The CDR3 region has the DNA TGTGCCAGCAGCCCCAACAACTACGAGCAGTACTTC.

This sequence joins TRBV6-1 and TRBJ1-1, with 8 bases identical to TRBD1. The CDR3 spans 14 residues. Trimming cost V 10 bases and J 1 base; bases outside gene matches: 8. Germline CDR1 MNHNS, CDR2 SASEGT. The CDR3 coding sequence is TGTGCCACCCGCACCGGGACAGGGAACACTGAAGCTTTCTTT. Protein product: CATRTGTGNTEAFF.

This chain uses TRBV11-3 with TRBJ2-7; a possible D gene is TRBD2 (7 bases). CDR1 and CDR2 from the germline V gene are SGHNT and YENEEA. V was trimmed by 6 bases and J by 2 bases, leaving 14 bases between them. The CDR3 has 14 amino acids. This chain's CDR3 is CASRTGGPAYEQYF. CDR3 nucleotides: TGTGCCAGCAGGACCGGGGGGCCGGCCTACGAGCAGTACTTC.

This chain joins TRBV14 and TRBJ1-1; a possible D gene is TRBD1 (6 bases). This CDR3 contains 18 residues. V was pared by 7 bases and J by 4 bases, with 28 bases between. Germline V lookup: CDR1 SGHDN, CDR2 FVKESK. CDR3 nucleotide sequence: TGTGCCAGCACCGGAGTTATGGGGGCGGGGGCCTCCGCCACTGAAGCTTTCTTT. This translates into CASTGVMGAGASATEAFF.

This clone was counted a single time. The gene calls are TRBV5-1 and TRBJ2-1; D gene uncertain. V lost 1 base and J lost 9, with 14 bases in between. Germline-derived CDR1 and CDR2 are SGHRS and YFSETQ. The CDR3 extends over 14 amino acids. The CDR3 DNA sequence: TGCGCCAGCAGCTTGCTGGAGAATGTGGGTGAGCAGTTCTTC. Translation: CASSLLENVGEQFF.

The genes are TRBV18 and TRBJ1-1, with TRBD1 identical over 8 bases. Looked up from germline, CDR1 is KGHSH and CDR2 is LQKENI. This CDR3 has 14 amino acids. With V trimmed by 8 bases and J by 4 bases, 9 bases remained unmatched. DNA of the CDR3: TGTGCCAGCGAACAGGGGGTGGGGGGCACTGAAGCTTTCTTT. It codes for CASEQGVGGTEAFF.

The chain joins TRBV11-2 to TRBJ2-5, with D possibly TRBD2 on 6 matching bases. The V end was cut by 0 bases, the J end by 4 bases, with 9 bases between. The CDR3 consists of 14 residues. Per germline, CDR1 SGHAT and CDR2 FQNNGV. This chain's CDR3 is CASSLDVRGETQYF. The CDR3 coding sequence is TGTGCCAGCAGCTTAGATGTGCGGGGAGAGACCCAGTACTTC. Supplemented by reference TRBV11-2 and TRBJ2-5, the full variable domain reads EAGVAQSPRYKIIEKRQSVAFWCNPISGHATLYWYQQILGQGPKLLIQFQNNGVVDDSQLPKDRFSAERLKGVDSTLKIQPAKLEDSAVYLCASSLDVRGETQYFGPGTRLLVL.

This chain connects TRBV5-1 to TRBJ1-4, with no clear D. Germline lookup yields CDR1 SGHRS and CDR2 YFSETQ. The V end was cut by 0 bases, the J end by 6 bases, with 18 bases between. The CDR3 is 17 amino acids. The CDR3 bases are TGCGCCAGCAGCTTGGCCAAGGGCACGGCCCATTATGAAAAACTGTTTTTT. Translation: CASSLAKGTAHYEKLFF.

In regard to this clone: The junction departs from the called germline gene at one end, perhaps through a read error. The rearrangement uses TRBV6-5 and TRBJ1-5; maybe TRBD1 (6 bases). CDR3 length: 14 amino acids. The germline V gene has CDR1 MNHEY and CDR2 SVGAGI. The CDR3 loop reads CASSPQGSSQPQHF. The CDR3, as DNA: TGTGCCAGCAGTCCACAGGGAAGCAGTCAGCCCCAGCATTTT.

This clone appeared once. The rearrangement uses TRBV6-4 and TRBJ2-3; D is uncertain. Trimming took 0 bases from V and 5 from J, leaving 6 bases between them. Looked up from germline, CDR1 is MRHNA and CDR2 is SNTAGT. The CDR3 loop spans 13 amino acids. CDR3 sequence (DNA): TGTGCCAGCAGTGACTCATGGGGAGATACGCAGTATTTT. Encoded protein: CASSDSWGDTQYF.

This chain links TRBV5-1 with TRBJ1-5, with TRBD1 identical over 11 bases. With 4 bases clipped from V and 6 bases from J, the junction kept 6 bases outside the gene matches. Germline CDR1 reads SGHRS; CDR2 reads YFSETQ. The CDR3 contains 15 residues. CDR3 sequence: CASSVGQGAGQPQHF. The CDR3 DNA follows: TGCGCCAGCAGCGTAGGACAGGGGGCCGGTCAGCCCCAGCATTTT.

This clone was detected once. The chain's CDR3 is CSASTPGSYEQYF. As DNA, the CDR3 is TGCAGCGCCTCGACTCCAGGCTCCTACGAGCAGTACTTC. This rearrangement joins TRBV29-1 to TRBJ2-7; D unresolved. V shed 7 bases and J shed 0 bases, with 13 bases lying between them. The length of the CDR3 is 13 residues. Germline loops: CDR1 SQVTM, CDR2 ANQGSEA.

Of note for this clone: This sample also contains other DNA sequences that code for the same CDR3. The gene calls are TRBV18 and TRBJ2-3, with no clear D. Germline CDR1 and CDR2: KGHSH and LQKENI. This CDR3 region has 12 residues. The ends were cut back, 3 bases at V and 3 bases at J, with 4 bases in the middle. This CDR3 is CASSPSTDTQYF. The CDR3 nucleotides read TGTGCCAGCTCACCTTCGACAGATACGCAGTATTTT.

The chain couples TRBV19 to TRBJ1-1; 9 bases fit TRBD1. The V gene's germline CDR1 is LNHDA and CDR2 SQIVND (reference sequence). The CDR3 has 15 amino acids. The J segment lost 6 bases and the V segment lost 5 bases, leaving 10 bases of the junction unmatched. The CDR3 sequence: CASSVTGGVGAEAFF. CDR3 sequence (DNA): TGTGCCAGTAGTGTCACAGGGGGCGTAGGGGCTGAAGCTTTCTTT.

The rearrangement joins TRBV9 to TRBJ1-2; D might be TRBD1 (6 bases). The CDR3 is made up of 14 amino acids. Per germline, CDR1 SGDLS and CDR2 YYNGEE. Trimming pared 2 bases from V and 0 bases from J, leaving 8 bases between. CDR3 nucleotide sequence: TGTGCCAGCAGCGTGGACAGATCTAACTATGGCTACACCTTC. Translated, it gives CASSVDRSNYGYTF.

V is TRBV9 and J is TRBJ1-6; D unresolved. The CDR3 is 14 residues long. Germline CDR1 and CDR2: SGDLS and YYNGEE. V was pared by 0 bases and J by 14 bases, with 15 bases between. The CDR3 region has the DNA TGTGCCAGCAGCGTAGAGGACGGGGATAGGGCCCTCCACTTT. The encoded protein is CASSVEDGDRALHF.

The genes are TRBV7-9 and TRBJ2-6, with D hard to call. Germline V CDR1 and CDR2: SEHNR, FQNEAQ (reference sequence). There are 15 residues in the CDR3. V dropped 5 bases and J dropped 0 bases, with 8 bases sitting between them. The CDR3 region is CASSRALSGANVLTF. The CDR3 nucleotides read TGTGCCAGCAGCCGGGCCCTCTCTGGGGCCAACGTCCTGACTTTC. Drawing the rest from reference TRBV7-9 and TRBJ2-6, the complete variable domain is DTGVSQNPRHKITKRGQNVTFRCDPISEHNRLYWYRQTLGQGPEFLTYFQNEAQLEKSRLLSDRFSAERPKGSFSTLEIQRTEQGDSAMYLCASSRALSGANVLTFGAGSRLTVL.

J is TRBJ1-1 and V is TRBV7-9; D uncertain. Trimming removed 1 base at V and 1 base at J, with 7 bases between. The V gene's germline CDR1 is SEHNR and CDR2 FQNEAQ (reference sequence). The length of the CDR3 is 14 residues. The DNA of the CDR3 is TGTGCCAGCAGCTTAGATCAGCCGAACACTGAAGCTTTCTTT. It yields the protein CASSLDQPNTEAFF.

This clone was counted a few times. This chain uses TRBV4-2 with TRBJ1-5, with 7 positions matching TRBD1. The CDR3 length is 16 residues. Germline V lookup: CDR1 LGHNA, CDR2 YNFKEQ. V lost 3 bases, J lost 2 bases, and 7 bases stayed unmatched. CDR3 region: CASSQSDRQGNQPQHF. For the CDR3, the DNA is TGTGCCAGCAGCCAGTCGGACAGGCAAGGCAATCAGCCCCAGCATTTT.

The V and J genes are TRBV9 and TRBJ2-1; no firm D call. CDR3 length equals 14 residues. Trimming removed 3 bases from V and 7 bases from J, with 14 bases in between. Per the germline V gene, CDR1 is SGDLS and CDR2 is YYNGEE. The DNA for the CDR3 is TGTGCCAGCAGCGGACCACTGCCCTTAAATGAGCAGTTCTTC. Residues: CASSGPLPLNEQFF.

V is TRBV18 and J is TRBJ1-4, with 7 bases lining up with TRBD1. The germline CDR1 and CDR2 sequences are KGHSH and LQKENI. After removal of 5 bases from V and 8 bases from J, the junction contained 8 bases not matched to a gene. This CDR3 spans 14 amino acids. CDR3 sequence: CASSNSRGREKLFF. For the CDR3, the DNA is TGTGCCAGCTCAAATTCCAGGGGGAGAGAAAAACTGTTTTTT. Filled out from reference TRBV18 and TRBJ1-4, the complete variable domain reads NAGVMQNPRHLVRRRGQEARLRCSPMKGHSHVYWYRQLPEEGLKFMVYLQKENIIDESGMPKERFSAEFPKEGPSILRIQQVVRGDSAAYFCASSNSRGREKLFFGSGTQLSVL.

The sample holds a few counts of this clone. CDR3 in amino acids: CASSRDTLYGYTF. The CDR3 DNA reads as TGTGCCAGCAGCCGGGACACACTATATGGCTACACCTTC. The chain has TRBV7-2 and TRBJ1-2, with D possibly matching TRBD1 (6 bases). There are 13 residues in the CDR3. Trimming removed 5 bases from V and 5 bases from J, with 12 bases in between. CDR1 is SGHTA and CDR2 is FQGNSA in the germline V gene.

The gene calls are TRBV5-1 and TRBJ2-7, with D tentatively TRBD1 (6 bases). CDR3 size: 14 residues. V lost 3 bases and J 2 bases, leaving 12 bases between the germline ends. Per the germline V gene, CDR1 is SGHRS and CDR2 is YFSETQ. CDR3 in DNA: TGCGCCAGCAGCTCTCGGACAGTCCCCTACGAGCAGTACTTC. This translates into CASSSRTVPYEQYF.

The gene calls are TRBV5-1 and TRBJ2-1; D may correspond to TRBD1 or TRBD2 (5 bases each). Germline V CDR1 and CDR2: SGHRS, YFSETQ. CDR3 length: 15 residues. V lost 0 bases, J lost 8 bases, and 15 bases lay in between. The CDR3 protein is CASSLAVLGRDEQFF. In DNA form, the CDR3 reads TGCGCCAGCAGCTTGGCTGTTCTGGGACGGGATGAGCAGTTCTTC. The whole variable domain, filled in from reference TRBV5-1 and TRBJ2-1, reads KAGVTQTPRYLIKTRGQQVTLSCSPISGHRSVSWYQQTPGQGLQFLFEYFSETQRNKGNFPGRFSGRQFSNSRSEMNVSTLELGDSALYLCASSLAVLGRDEQFFGPGTRLTVL.